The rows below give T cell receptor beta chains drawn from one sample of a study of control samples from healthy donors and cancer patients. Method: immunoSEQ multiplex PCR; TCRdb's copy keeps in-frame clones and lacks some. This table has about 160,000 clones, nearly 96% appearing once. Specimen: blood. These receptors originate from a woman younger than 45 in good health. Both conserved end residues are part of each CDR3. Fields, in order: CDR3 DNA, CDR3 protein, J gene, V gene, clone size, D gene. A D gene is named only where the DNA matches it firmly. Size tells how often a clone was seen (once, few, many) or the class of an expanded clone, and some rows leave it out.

TGCGCCAGCAGCTCGGGGACTAGCGCAGATACGCAGTATTTT | CASSSGTSADTQYF | TRBJ2-3 | TRBV5-1 | - | TRBD2
TGTGCCAGCAGACTGGGGTGGGCCACCGGGGAGCTGTTTTTT | CASRLGWATGELFF | TRBJ2-2 | TRBV27 | - | -
TGTGCCAGCAGCGTCACGGGGGCCCTTGAAGCTTTCTTT | CASSVTGALEAFF | TRBJ1-1 | TRBV5-4 | - | -
TGTGCCAGCAGCTTAAGCAGGGGTTCCTACAATGAGCAGTTCTTC | CASSLSRGSYNEQFF | TRBJ2-1 | TRBV7-3 | - | -
TGTGCCATCAGCAGCCGTAGGTCAACTGGGAACACTGAAGCTTTCTTT | CAISSRRSTGNTEAFF | TRBJ1-1 | TRBV10-3 | - | -
TGTGCCAGCAGCTTGGGCGAGAGGGTTTTGGAGACCCAGTACTTC | CASSLGERVLETQYF | TRBJ2-5 | TRBV7-9 | - | -
TGTGCCAGCAGCCCACGCCGACAGTACAACTCCTACGAGCAGTACTTC | CASSPRRQYNSYEQYF | TRBJ2-7 | TRBV7-2 | once | -
TGTGCCAGCAGTGAAAGCCAACTAATCACCGGGGAGCTGTTTTTT | CASSESQLITGELFF | TRBJ2-2 | TRBV6-1 | - | -
TGTGCCAGCAGCTTAGTTTCTGGCAGGGGTAGAAACGAGCAGTACTTC | CASSLVSGRGRNEQYF | TRBJ2-7 | TRBV7-2 | - | -
TGCAGCGTTGAAGATTCCCGGGACAGCTCCTACGAGCAGTACTTC | CSVEDSRDSSYEQYF | TRBJ2-7 | TRBV29-1 | - | TRBD1
TGTGCCAGCAGCTTATGGGCTAGCGGGGGCTCAGATACGCAGTATTTT | CASSLWASGGSDTQYF | TRBJ2-3 | TRBV7-2 | - | TRBD2
TGTGCCAGCAGCCCTCTCCGGGGGGGCGAATCCAACACCGGGGAGCTGTTTTTT | CASSPLRGGESNTGELFF | TRBJ2-2 | TRBV9 | - | TRBD2
TGTGCCAGCAGTTCTCTCGAGGGTGGGGAGCTGTTTTTT | CASSSLEGGELFF | TRBJ2-2 | TRBV6-4 | - | -
TGTGCCAGCTCCCCCGGACCCGAGAGCTATGGCTACACCTTC | CASSPGPESYGYTF | TRBJ1-2 | TRBV28 | - | -
TGTGCCAGCAGCCCTCGACCAACTGGGACTAGCGGGCGGAATGAGCAGTTCTTC | CASSPRPTGTSGRNEQFF | TRBJ2-1 | TRBV3-1/TRBV3-2 | - | TRBD2
TGTGCCAGCTCACCCCTCGGGGAGGGAGGCAATTCACCCCTCCACTTT | CASSPLGEGGNSPLHF | TRBJ1-6 | TRBV18 | once | -
TGTGCCACCAGTGTCGGGACAGGGGATAGGAATCAGCCCCAGCATTTT | CATSVGTGDRNQPQHF | TRBJ1-5 | TRBV24-1 | - | TRBD1
TGTGCCAGCAGTGCTTCTTCAGGGACGTTGGCTAATTCACCCCTCCACTTT | CASSASSGTLANSPLHF | TRBJ1-6 | TRBV6-1 | - | -
TGTGCCTGGAATCCGCCGGGACTAGACAATGAGCAGTTCTTC | CAWNPPGLDNEQFF | TRBJ2-1 | TRBV30 | once | TRBD2
TGTGCCAGCAGCGTTCTTCCGGACAGAGTCTATGGCTACACCTTC | CASSVLPDRVYGYTF | TRBJ1-2 | TRBV9 | - | -
TGTGCCAGCAGCCCGCGGGACGCCCCCTACGAGCAGTACTTC | CASSPRDAPYEQYF | TRBJ2-7 | TRBV9 | - | -
TGTGCCAGCTTAAAGCTAAAGGACAGTGGACCTGATACGCAGTATTTT | CASLKLKDSGPDTQYF | TRBJ2-3 | TRBV18 | - | -
TGCGCCAGCAGCTTAACGCCGGGACAGGTGGATTCACCCCTCCACTTT | CASSLTPGQVDSPLHF | TRBJ1-6 | TRBV5-1 | - | TRBD1
TGTGCCAGCAGTGAAGGAGAAGCGTCCGATACGCAGTATTTT | CASSEGEASDTQYF | TRBJ2-3 | TRBV6-1 | few | -
TGTGCCAGCAGCTTAGCTTTCGAGCAGTACTTC | CASSLAFEQYF | TRBJ2-7 | TRBV7-9 | - | -
TGTGCCAGCAGCCGATCGACTAGCGGGAGTAACAATGAGCAGTTCTTC | CASSRSTSGSNNEQFF | TRBJ2-1 | TRBV7-3 | - | TRBD2